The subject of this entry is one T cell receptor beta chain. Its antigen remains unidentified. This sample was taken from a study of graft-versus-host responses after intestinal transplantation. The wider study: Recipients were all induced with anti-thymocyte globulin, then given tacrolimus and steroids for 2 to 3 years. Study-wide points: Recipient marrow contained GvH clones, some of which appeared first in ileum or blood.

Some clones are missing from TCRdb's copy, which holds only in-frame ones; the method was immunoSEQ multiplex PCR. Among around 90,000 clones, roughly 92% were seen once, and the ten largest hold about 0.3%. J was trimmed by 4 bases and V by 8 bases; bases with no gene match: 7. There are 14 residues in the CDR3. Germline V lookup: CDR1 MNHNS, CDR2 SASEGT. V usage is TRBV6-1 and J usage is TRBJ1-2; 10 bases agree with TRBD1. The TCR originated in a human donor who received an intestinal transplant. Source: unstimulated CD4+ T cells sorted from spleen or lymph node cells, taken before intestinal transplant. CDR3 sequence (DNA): TGTGCCAGCGGCGACAGGGGGCTCGGCTATGGCTACACCTTC. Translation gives CASGDRGLGYGYTF.